These 30 T cell receptor beta chains share one sample of origin, sequenced in a study of cytomegalovirus exposure and HLA in healthy donors. Primers included in the PCR were 60 Vbeta and 13 Jbeta primers. Method: immunoSEQ multiplex PCR; TCRdb's copy keeps in-frame clones and lacks some. Of around 55,000 clones detected, 60% to 80% appear once; the ten largest clones hold about 2.3%. The sample consisted of PBMCs. The receptors derive from a female donor in good health and CMV-seronegative.

This clone occurred a few times. This chain joins TRBV30 and TRBJ1-5, with 7 bases aligning to TRBD1. V lost 2 bases to trimming and J lost 4 bases; unmatched junction nucleotides: 2. The CDR3 has 13 amino acids. Germline V gene data show CDR1 as GTSNPN and CDR2 as SVGIG (reference sequence). CDR3 DNA sequence: TGTGCCTGGAGTACAGGGGCGAATCAGCCCCAGCATTTT. As protein: CAWSTGANQPQHF.

The J gene is TRBJ1-4, the V gene TRBV7-9; TRBD1 is a possible D gene (5 bases). Per the germline V gene, CDR1 is SEHNR and CDR2 is FQNEAQ (reference sequence). V lost 1 base to trimming and J lost 8 bases, with 11 bases between them. This CDR3 region has 14 residues. For the CDR3, the DNA is TGTGCCAGCAGCTTAGGGGGCGCGAACGAAAAACTGTTTTTT. This translates into CASSLGGANEKLFF.

The rearrangement joins TRBV28 to TRBJ1-4; D is perhaps TRBD1 (6 bases). Per germline, CDR1 MDHEN and CDR2 SYDVKM. The CDR3 runs to 17 residues. V lost 3 bases, J lost 0 bases, and 14 bases lay in between. The CDR3 bases are TGTGCCAGCAGTTTCTGGGCAGGGGATGCAACTAATGAAAAACTGTTTTTT. Translated, it gives CASSFWAGDATNEKLFF.

V is TRBV2 and J is TRBJ1-5; D is ambiguous. CDR1 is SNHLY, CDR2 FYNNEI, per germline. V was clipped by 7 bases and J by 6 bases, with 10 bases between them. The CDR3 contains 12 residues. CDR3: CASKEDGQPQHF. The CDR3 DNA is TGTGCCAGCAAGGAGGACGGTCAGCCCCAGCATTTT.

This chain joins TRBV13 and TRBJ2-3; TRBD2 agrees at 8 bases. Germline CDR1 reads PRHDT; CDR2 reads FYEKMQ (reference sequence). V was pared by 2 bases and J by 3 bases, with 10 bases of the junction left unmatched. The CDR3 is made up of 17 amino acids. The CDR3 here is CASSLISGTSGTDTQYF. The CDR3 DNA sequence: TGTGCCAGCAGCTTAATTTCAGGGACTAGTGGGACAGATACGCAGTATTTT. Together with reference TRBV13 and TRBJ2-3, the CDR3 gives the full variable domain: AAGVIQSPRHLIKEKRETATLKCYPIPRHDTVYWYQQGPGQDPQFLISFYEKMQSDKGSIPDRFSAQQFSDYHSELNMSSLELGDSALYFCASSLISGTSGTDTQYFGPGTRLTVL.

The CDR3 DNA reads TGCGCCAGCAGCCAAGATGGCAGATATGAGCAGTTCTTC. Translated, it gives CASSQDGRYEQFF. The chain recombines TRBV4-3 with TRBJ2-1; no clear D gene. The CDR3 has 13 amino acids. In germline, CDR1 is LGHNA, CDR2 YSLEER. V lost 0 bases, J lost 8 bases, and 8 bases lay in between.

The V call is TRBV5-1, the J call TRBJ1-6; no reliable D call. Germline CDR1 SGHRS, CDR2 YFSETQ. The V and J ends lost 5 bases and 7 bases respectively, with 7 bases between them. The CDR3 is 12 residues long. This CDR3 is CASRVENSPLHF. The CDR3 DNA follows: TGCGCCAGCAGAGTGGAGAATTCACCCCTCCACTTT.

V and J are TRBV6-5 and TRBJ2-3; TRBD2 might be the D (5 bases). Trimming shortened V by 10 bases and J by 2 bases, and 13 bases separated the two germline ends. CDR1 is MNHEY, CDR2 SVGAGI, per germline. The CDR3 is made up of 13 amino acids. CDR3 in DNA: TGTGCCACATCGGAGGATGTCACAGATACGCAGTATTTT. Amino acid sequence: CATSEDVTDTQYF.

The chain has TRBV4-3 and TRBJ2-4; 10 bases align to TRBD1. The germline V gene has CDR1 LGHNA and CDR2 YSLEER. V shed 3 bases, J shed 7 bases, and the junction held 9 bases outside the gene matches. The length of the CDR3 is 16 residues. The CDR3 coding sequence is TGCGCCAGCAGCCATTTGGCCGGGACAGGGGATAACATTCAGTACTTC. As protein: CASSHLAGTGDNIQYF.

This chain uses TRBV7-8 with TRBJ2-3; the match to TRBD2 covers 9 bases. This CDR3 is 14 amino acids long. CDR1 is SGHVS and CDR2 is FQNEAQ in the germline V gene. V lost 5 bases to trimming and J lost 7 bases; unmatched junction nucleotides: 7. The CDR3 is CASSTSSGSNTQYF. The CDR3 DNA reads TGTGCCAGCAGCACTAGTAGCGGGAGCAATACGCAGTATTTT.

This clone was observed a single time. The chain is built from TRBV19 and TRBJ2-1, with 9 positions matching TRBD2. J was trimmed by 0 bases and V by 0 bases; bases with no gene match: 6. The CDR3 consists of 18 residues. Germline V gene lookup returns CDR1 LNHDA and CDR2 SQIVND (reference sequence). CDR3 residues: CASSIEVLAGFSYNEQFF. CDR3 DNA: TGTGCCAGTAGTATAGAGGTACTAGCGGGCTTCTCCTACAATGAGCAGTTCTTC.

This clone appeared a few times. The chain carries TRBV6-1 and TRBJ1-4; TRBD1 agrees at 8 bases. This CDR3 has 15 residues. The V gene's germline CDR1 is MNHNS and CDR2 SASEGT. Trimming took 1 base from V and 7 from J; bases not matched to a gene: 5. The CDR3 region is CASSEVTGASEKLFF. CDR3 bases: TGTGCCAGCAGTGAAGTGACAGGGGCCTCTGAAAAACTGTTTTTT.

V usage is TRBV5-6 and J usage is TRBJ2-5; possible D gene TRBD2, 6 bases. The DNA end is a closer match to TRBJ2-7, so the J assignment may be wrong. CDR1 is SGHDT, CDR2 YYEEEE, per germline. The CDR3 loop spans 17 amino acids. CDR3 coding DNA: TGTGCCAGCAGCTCCCGCCTGCGGGACGGGGTGTCCTACGAGCAGTACTTC. This gives the protein CASSSRLRDGVSYEQYF.

This chain links TRBV19 with TRBJ1-1; 7 nucleotides agree with TRBD1. The CDR3 has 14 amino acids. Germline V gene data show CDR1 as LNHDA and CDR2 as SQIVND (reference sequence). With 8 bases clipped from V and 1 base from J, the junction kept 7 bases outside the gene matches. The CDR3, as DNA: TGTGCCAGTCGCCTGGGACAGAAGAACACTGAAGCTTTCTTT. This gives the protein CASRLGQKNTEAFF.

The chain links TRBV5-4 to TRBJ2-5; perhaps TRBD1 as D (7 bases). The J call may be wrong; the DNA end is better matched by TRBJ2-7. The germline V gene encodes CDR1 SGHNT and CDR2 YYREEE (reference sequence). The CDR3 is 17 amino acids. The CDR3 reads CASSLAFGGGAINEQYF. In DNA, the CDR3 is TGTGCCAGCAGCTTGGCCTTCGGAGGGGGCGCGATTAACGAGCAGTACTTC.

The chain links TRBV30 to TRBJ1-1, with a possible D match to TRBD1 (6 bases). CDR1 is GTSNPN, CDR2 SVGIG, per germline (reference sequence). The CDR3 has 14 residues. With 1 base removed from V and 1 base from J, the gap between germline ends came to 10 bases. The CDR3 protein is CAWSDTGRNTEAFF. CDR3 DNA: TGTGCCTGGAGTGATACAGGGCGGAACACTGAAGCTTTCTTT. The full variable domain, its missing parts supplied by reference TRBV30 and TRBJ1-1, is SQTIHQWPATLVQPVGSPLSLECTVEGTSNPNLYWYRQAAGRGLQLLFYSVGIGQISSEVPQNLSASRPQDRQFILSSKKLLLSDSGFYLCAWSDTGRNTEAFFGQGTRLTVV.

V usage is TRBV5-1 and J usage is TRBJ1-6; D is perhaps TRBD1 (6 bases). The CDR3 extends over 14 amino acids. Between the trimmed V and J ends, which lost 4 bases and 7 bases, there was a span of 12 bases. Germline values: CDR1 SGHRS, CDR2 YFSETQ. The CDR3 coding sequence is TGCGCCAGCAGCCCTAGCAGGGGAAATTCACCCCTCCACTTT. It codes for CASSPSRGNSPLHF.

The rearrangement links TRBV27 to TRBJ2-3; D call uncertain. Trimming stripped 8 bases from V and 0 bases from J, with 12 bases between. The germline gives CDR1 MNHEY, CDR2 SMNVEV (reference sequence). This CDR3 spans 14 amino acids. CDR3 amino acids: CASGVVDSTDTQYF. DNA for the CDR3: TGTGCCAGCGGAGTGGTCGACAGCACAGATACGCAGTATTTT.

The chain combines TRBV7-9 with TRBJ1-2; 10 bases are a match to TRBD1. Germline V lookup: CDR1 SEHNR, CDR2 FQNEAQ (reference sequence). This CDR3 comprises 16 residues. Trimming at V came to 4 bases and at J to 7 bases, leaving 12 bases not matched to a gene. CDR3 in DNA: TGTGCCAGCAGCTCCCGACAGGGGGCGCTGGTATCTGGCTACACCTTC. Its protein product is CASSSRQGALVSGYTF.

The chain has TRBV13 and TRBJ1-1; 7 nucleotides line up with TRBD1. Germline V gives CDR1 PRHDT, CDR2 FYEKMQ (reference sequence). This CDR3 has 13 residues. J gave up 4 bases and V 3 bases, and 2 bases lay outside the gene matches. The CDR3 is CASSLTGLTEAFF. CDR3 coding DNA: TGTGCCAGCAGCTTGACAGGGCTCACTGAAGCTTTCTTT.

The V gene is TRBV5-1, the J gene TRBJ2-3; D is possibly TRBD2 (7 bases). The V end lost 0 bases, the J end lost 5 bases, and 13 bases lay between the germline ends. Germline V gene sequence: CDR1 SGHRS, CDR2 YFSETQ. This CDR3 comprises 15 residues. The chain's CDR3 is CASSLDRGAQDTQYF. CDR3 DNA: TGCGCCAGCAGCTTGGATCGGGGGGCGCAAGATACGCAGTATTTT.

The J gene is TRBJ2-7, the V gene TRBV29-1; TRBD1 might be the D (6 bases). Per germline, CDR1 SQVTM and CDR2 ANQGSEA. The CDR3 is 15 residues long. V lost 4 bases to trimming and J lost 0 bases, with 16 bases between them. Written as DNA, the CDR3 is TGCAGCGTTGGGGGCCAGGGGACCATCTCCTACGAGCAGTACTTC. Encoded protein: CSVGGQGTISYEQYF.

On this clone: Other DNA sequences in the same sample also yield this CDR3. The V and J genes are TRBV10-3 and TRBJ1-6; TRBD1 might be the D (5 bases). This CDR3 has 13 amino acids. The germline V gene encodes CDR1 ENHRY and CDR2 SYGVKD. The germline V and J ends were trimmed by 0 bases and 10 bases, with 7 bases remaining between them. The CDR3 loop is CAISESRDSPLHF. The CDR3 bases are TGTGCCATCAGTGAGTCGCGGGACTCACCCCTCCACTTT.

V usage is TRBV18 and J usage is TRBJ2-2; 13 bases are shared with TRBD2. CDR1 is KGHSH, CDR2 LQKENI, per germline. The trim removed 4 bases at V and 1 base at J, leaving 3 bases unmatched. The CDR3 is 17 residues long. In nucleotides, the CDR3 is TGTGCCAGCTCACTGACTAGCGGGGGGATGAACACCGGGGAGCTGTTTTTT. Amino acid sequence: CASSLTSGGMNTGELFF.

This clone was seen more than once but under ten times. The rearrangement uses TRBV28 and TRBJ2-7; 8 nucleotides match TRBD1. V dropped 7 bases and J dropped 2; count of bases not matched to a gene: 4. The germline V gene has CDR1 MDHEN and CDR2 SYDVKM. The CDR3 has 13 residues. DNA for the CDR3: TGTGCCAGCACCCCGACAGGGGCCTACGAGCAGTACTTC. It yields the protein CASTPTGAYEQYF. The full variable domain, completed using reference TRBV28 and TRBJ2-7, is DVKVTQSSRYLVKRTGEKVFLECVQDMDHENMFWYRQDPGLGLRLIYFSYDVKMKEKGDIPEGYSVSREKKERFSLILESASTNQTSMYLCASTPTGAYEQYFGPGTRLTVT.

The chain combines TRBV28 with TRBJ1-2, with 8 nucleotides matching TRBD1. CDR1 is MDHEN, CDR2 SYDVKM, per germline. The junction had 4 bases not matched to a gene; V was cut back by 6 bases and J by 7 bases. The CDR3 length is 12 residues. In DNA, the CDR3 is TGTGCCAGCAGCAATACAGGGGGTGGCTACACCTTC. It is translated as CASSNTGGGYTF.

V usage is TRBV5-1 and J usage is TRBJ1-1; no clear D gene. The CDR3 has 16 amino acids. Germline V gene data show CDR1 as SGHRS and CDR2 as YFSETQ. V was cut by 0 bases and J by 2 bases, with 14 bases left in between. The CDR3, as DNA: TGCGCCAGCAGCTTGGCCGTAGGAGGGCTCAACACTGAAGCTTTCTTT. As protein: CASSLAVGGLNTEAFF.

The V gene is TRBV7-9, the J gene TRBJ1-3, with D possibly matching TRBD1 (5 bases). Germline assignment: CDR1 SEHNR and CDR2 FQNEAQ (reference sequence). The CDR3 spans 14 residues. Trimming removed 5 bases from V and 0 bases from J, with 8 bases in between. This CDR3 reads CASSRTTSGNTIYF. For the CDR3, the DNA is TGTGCCAGCAGCCGGACAACCTCTGGAAACACCATATATTTT.

The chain joins TRBV5-4 to TRBJ2-5, with 10 bases that match TRBD2. Germline V lookup: CDR1 SGHNT, CDR2 YYREEE (reference sequence). V dropped 0 bases and J dropped 3; count of bases not matched to a gene: 5. The CDR3 consists of 16 residues. The CDR3 DNA is TGTGCCAGCAGCTTGGCCGGAGCGGGGGGGGAAGAGACCCAGTACTTC. Translated, it gives CASSLAGAGGEETQYF.

This clone turned up a few times. The chain uses TRBV7-9 and TRBJ2-7, with TRBD2 identical over 8 bases. In germline, CDR1 is SEHNR, CDR2 FQNEAQ (reference sequence). The J segment lost 0 bases and the V segment lost 1 base, leaving 8 bases of the junction unmatched. The CDR3 consists of 17 residues. In nucleotides, the CDR3 is TGTGCCAGCAGCTTAGGGAGGGTAGCGGGACCCTCCTACGAGCAGTACTTC. It specifies CASSLGRVAGPSYEQYF.